This T cell receptor (beta chain) was sequenced for a study of Ad26.COV2.S vaccination and SARS-CoV-2 variants. Study in general: Intramuscularly, Ad26.COV2.S was given either once or twice, 56 days apart.

Trimming cost V 1 base and J 5 bases, with 9 bases left between them. Looked up from germline, CDR1 is SGHVS and CDR2 is FQNEAQ. This CDR3 has 13 amino acids. Whole-study findings and limits: Reportedly, spike-specific CD8+ and CD4+ T cell responses achieved substantial breadth once vaccination had taken place.

Repertoires were generated with immunoSEQ multiplex PCR, while TCRdb's copy carries only in-frame clones and drops some. The table records around 300,000 clones, around nine tenths of them present only once. Notes on this clone: Its antigen is currently unknown.

Documented treatment: 15 to 20 received Ad26.COV2.S at low or high dose, single or two shots; about 5 received placebo; per-sample allocation not given. The samples date from day 63 after the first vaccine or placebo injection. The TCR was taken from a person between 18 and 65 years old who received the Ad26.COV2.S COVID-19 vaccine or a placebo. The starting material was peripheral blood, obtained in a trial of Ad26.COV2.S vaccine versus placebo. V usage is TRBV7-8 and J usage is TRBJ2-7; D call uncertain. The CDR3 nucleotides read TGTGCCAGCAGCTTAGTCCCCGGGCACGAGCAGTACTTC. It yields the protein CASSLVPGHEQYF.